This TCR beta chain was sequenced for a study of identical twins. TCRdb analysed the 5' RACE reads with MiXCR anew, one entry per CDR3 protein. The table has a few hundred thousand distinct CDR3 sequences, about 10% seen once. This clonotype appeared many times. Germline V gene data show CDR1 as DFQATT and CDR2 as SNEGSKA (reference sequence). CDR3 length: 17 residues. Unmatched junction bases numbered 11, after V lost 5 bases and J lost 7 bases. This rearrangement joins TRBV20-1 to TRBJ2-1; 16 bases map to TRBD2. The source is a man aged 45-65 years in good health. The source material was memory T cells sorted from blood. The CDR3 DNA sequence: TGCAGTGCTCAAACCCCCGGGACTAGCGGGAGGGCTAATGAGCAGTTCTTC. As protein: CSAQTPGTSGRANEQFF.